Listed below are T cell receptor beta chains from one sample, sequenced in a study of blood T cell repertoires in COVID-19. Produced via immunoSEQ multiplex PCR; TCRdb's table is partial and in-frame only. Seen here are 150,000 to 200,000 clones, about four fifths observed once, and the top ten hold roughly 12%. The material sequenced was PBMCs or T cells enriched from blood (not recorded which). These receptors were taken from a man aged 50 or older who had recovered from COVID-19. CDR3s include the opening cysteine and the closing phenylalanine or tryptophan. Each record gives: CDR3 DNA, CDR3 protein, V gene, D gene, clone size, J gene. The D gene is left open where the match is weak. Rows give clone size only sometimes, using once, few, many, or a class for an expanded clone.

CDR3nt: TGTGCCAGTAGTACCAGACGACCCGGGACAGGGGACACTGAAGCTTTCTTT; CDR3aa: CASSTRRPGTGDTEAFF; v_gene: TRBV19; d_gene: TRBD1; abundance: NA; j_gene: TRBJ1-1
CDR3nt: TGTGCCAGTAGGGCAGGACTCCTTAGCAATCAGCCCCAGCATTTT; CDR3aa: CASRAGLLSNQPQHF; v_gene: TRBV19; d_gene: NA; abundance: NA; j_gene: TRBJ1-5
CDR3nt: TGTGCCAGCAGTTACTCGCACTTTAACTATGGCTACACCTTC; CDR3aa: CASSYSHFNYGYTF; v_gene: TRBV6-5; d_gene: NA; abundance: NA; j_gene: TRBJ1-2
CDR3nt: TGTGCCAGCAGTTTTAACAGGGGAGAGGGCTACACCTTC; CDR3aa: CASSFNRGEGYTF; v_gene: TRBV28; d_gene: TRBD1; abundance: NA; j_gene: TRBJ1-2
CDR3nt: TGTGCCAGCAGTTCCCGGTACTATGGCTACACCTTC; CDR3aa: CASSSRYYGYTF; v_gene: TRBV12-3/TRBV12-4; d_gene: NA; abundance: NA; j_gene: TRBJ1-2
CDR3nt: TGTGCCAGCAGTGAACGGGACAGGTTTAATGAAAAACTGTTTTTT; CDR3aa: CASSERDRFNEKLFF; v_gene: TRBV6-1; d_gene: TRBD1; abundance: NA; j_gene: TRBJ1-4
CDR3nt: TGTGCCAGCAGCTTGTCCCCCTTGGGACAGGGAAGGTTGAATGAGCAGTTCTTC; CDR3aa: CASSLSPLGQGRLNEQFF; v_gene: TRBV7-3; d_gene: TRBD1; abundance: once; j_gene: TRBJ2-1
CDR3nt: TGTGCCAGCAGTTATTTGGCGGGGGGCCCATACAATGAGCAGTTCTTC; CDR3aa: CASSYLAGGPYNEQFF; v_gene: TRBV6-2/TRBV6-3; d_gene: TRBD2; abundance: NA; j_gene: TRBJ2-1
CDR3nt: TGCGCCAGCAGCCAACCATGGGGCATGAACACTGAAGCTTTCTTT; CDR3aa: CASSQPWGMNTEAFF; v_gene: TRBV4-1; d_gene: NA; abundance: NA; j_gene: TRBJ1-1
CDR3nt: TGTGCCAGCAGTTACTCACCGGGACAGGGGTCCTACGAGCAGTACTTC; CDR3aa: CASSYSPGQGSYEQYF; v_gene: TRBV6-5; d_gene: TRBD1; abundance: NA; j_gene: TRBJ2-7
CDR3nt: TGTGCCAGTAGTATAGTAAGGGGCGGGGGACGAGCAGATACGCAGTATTTT; CDR3aa: CASSIVRGGGRADTQYF; v_gene: TRBV19; d_gene: TRBD2; abundance: once; j_gene: TRBJ2-3
CDR3nt: TGCGCCACTAGTGGCGGGGGGGGCCACTATGGCTACACCTTC; CDR3aa: CATSGGGGHYGYTF; v_gene: TRBV10-2; d_gene: NA; abundance: NA; j_gene: TRBJ1-2
CDR3nt: TGCGCCAGCAGTTACTCAACAGGACCTGGAAACACCATATATTTT; CDR3aa: CASSYSTGPGNTIYF; v_gene: TRBV6-5; d_gene: NA; abundance: NA; j_gene: TRBJ1-3
CDR3nt: TGTGCCACAGGGGGGAATAAGCCTCAGCCCCAGCATTTT; CDR3aa: CATGGNKPQPQHF; v_gene: TRBV28; d_gene: TRBD1; abundance: NA; j_gene: TRBJ1-5
CDR3nt: TGTGCCAGCACCAGACAGGGGCAGAACACCGGGGAGCTGTTTTTT; CDR3aa: CASTRQGQNTGELFF; v_gene: TRBV3-1/TRBV3-2; d_gene: TRBD1; abundance: NA; j_gene: TRBJ2-2
CDR3nt: TGTGCCAGCAGCGGTGGACTAGCGGGTTACAATGAGCAGTTCTTC; CDR3aa: CASSGGLAGYNEQFF; v_gene: TRBV7-9; d_gene: TRBD2; abundance: NA; j_gene: TRBJ2-1
CDR3nt: TGTGCCAGCAGCCCGAGCGCCGGGGAGCTGTTTTTT; CDR3aa: CASSPSAGELFF; v_gene: TRBV7-9; d_gene: NA; abundance: NA; j_gene: TRBJ2-2
CDR3nt: TGTGCCAGCCAATCCCGGGCGGGGGGGATCGCTGAAGCTTTCTTT; CDR3aa: CASQSRAGGIAEAFF; v_gene: TRBV18; d_gene: NA; abundance: NA; j_gene: TRBJ1-1
CDR3nt: TGTGCCAGCAGCTTGGACAGGGCGGGGGAGCTGTTTTTT; CDR3aa: CASSLDRAGELFF; v_gene: TRBV7-9; d_gene: TRBD1; abundance: NA; j_gene: TRBJ2-2
CDR3nt: TGTGCCAGCAGCCCTCAACCTACCGGGACAGGTGCGGGCTACACCTTC; CDR3aa: CASSPQPTGTGAGYTF; v_gene: TRBV7-8; d_gene: TRBD1; abundance: few; j_gene: TRBJ1-2
CDR3nt: TGTGCCAGCAGTTACTCAGGGGCGCTGGGCACTGAAGCTTTCTTT; CDR3aa: CASSYSGALGTEAFF; v_gene: TRBV6-5; d_gene: NA; abundance: NA; j_gene: TRBJ1-1
CDR3nt: TGTGCCAGCAGTTACGGGAGGACTAGCGGAGATACGCAGTATTTT; CDR3aa: CASSYGRTSGDTQYF; v_gene: TRBV6-5; d_gene: TRBD2; abundance: NA; j_gene: TRBJ2-3
CDR3nt: TGTGCCAGCAGCCCTAGCGGGGGGGCCTACAATGAGCAGTTCTTC; CDR3aa: CASSPSGGAYNEQFF; v_gene: TRBV7-2; d_gene: TRBD2; abundance: NA; j_gene: TRBJ2-1
CDR3nt: TGTGCCGTCAGGTCCGGGACAGGGGGCACTGAAGCTTTCTTT; CDR3aa: CAVRSGTGGTEAFF; v_gene: TRBV19; d_gene: TRBD1; abundance: NA; j_gene: TRBJ1-1
CDR3nt: TGTGCCAGCAGCCCGGCAGGGGGAGCTGAAGCTTTCTTT; CDR3aa: CASSPAGGAEAFF; v_gene: TRBV3-1/TRBV3-2; d_gene: TRBD1; abundance: NA; j_gene: TRBJ1-1
CDR3nt: TGTGCAAGTCGCTCCACCCGGACAGGGTCTGACAATGAGCAGTTCTTC; CDR3aa: CASRSTRTGSDNEQFF; v_gene: TRBV12-2; d_gene: NA; abundance: once; j_gene: TRBJ2-1
CDR3nt: TGCGCCAGCAGCCAACAGGGGGTGGGTACAGATACGCAGTATTTT; CDR3aa: CASSQQGVGTDTQYF; v_gene: TRBV5-1; d_gene: TRBD1; abundance: NA; j_gene: TRBJ2-3
CDR3nt: TGTGCCAGCAGCCGACTCGGGACTCCTAACTATGGCTACACCTTC; CDR3aa: CASSRLGTPNYGYTF; v_gene: TRBV3-1/TRBV3-2; d_gene: NA; abundance: NA; j_gene: TRBJ1-2
CDR3nt: TGTGCCAGCTCACCCGCGATCTCTGGAAACACCATATATTTT; CDR3aa: CASSPAISGNTIYF; v_gene: TRBV18; d_gene: NA; abundance: NA; j_gene: TRBJ1-3
CDR3nt: TGTGCCAGCAGTGCAACTGAGGACAGGGGGGGCACAGATACGCAGTATTTT; CDR3aa: CASSATEDRGGTDTQYF; v_gene: TRBV25-1; d_gene: TRBD1; abundance: NA; j_gene: TRBJ2-3
CDR3nt: TGTGCCACCAGCAGAGAGGCAGGGTTGGTTACGCAGTATTTT; CDR3aa: CATSREAGLVTQYF; v_gene: TRBV15; d_gene: NA; abundance: NA; j_gene: TRBJ2-3
CDR3nt: TGTGCCAGCAGCCAACCCGGGACAGCGAACACTGAAGCTTTCTTT; CDR3aa: CASSQPGTANTEAFF; v_gene: TRBV6-2/TRBV6-3; d_gene: TRBD1; abundance: NA; j_gene: TRBJ1-1
CDR3nt: TGCGCCAGCAGCCCCCAGGCCCTCGCTGGAAACACCATATATTTT; CDR3aa: CASSPQALAGNTIYF; v_gene: TRBV4-1; d_gene: NA; abundance: NA; j_gene: TRBJ1-3
CDR3nt: TGTGCCAGCAGCGCTAGACAGGGGGCAATGACCGGGGAGCTGTTTTTT; CDR3aa: CASSARQGAMTGELFF; v_gene: TRBV9; d_gene: TRBD1; abundance: once; j_gene: TRBJ2-2
CDR3nt: TGTGCCAGCAGCTTAAGTAGGACAGCGTCCTACGAGCAGTACTTC; CDR3aa: CASSLSRTASYEQYF; v_gene: TRBV7-2; d_gene: NA; abundance: NA; j_gene: TRBJ2-7
CDR3nt: TGTGCCAGCAGTTCGACCCCGGGACAAAGAAGCAATCAGCCCCAGCATTTT; CDR3aa: CASSSTPGQRSNQPQHF; v_gene: TRBV27; d_gene: NA; abundance: few; j_gene: TRBJ1-5
CDR3nt: TGTGCCAGCAGCCCCACTCCTGATCAGCCCCAGCATTTT; CDR3aa: CASSPTPDQPQHF; v_gene: TRBV7-3; d_gene: NA; abundance: NA; j_gene: TRBJ1-5
CDR3nt: TGTGCCAGCAGCCCTTCAGGGGTCAATGAAAAACTGTTTTTT; CDR3aa: CASSPSGVNEKLFF; v_gene: TRBV5-6; d_gene: NA; abundance: NA; j_gene: TRBJ1-4
CDR3nt: TGTGCCAGCAGCGTAGGGGGACTAGCGGGGGACGAGCAGTACTTC; CDR3aa: CASSVGGLAGDEQYF; v_gene: TRBV9; d_gene: TRBD2; abundance: NA; j_gene: TRBJ2-7
CDR3nt: TGCAGCGTTCAGACAGGGCCCTACGAGCAGTACTTC; CDR3aa: CSVQTGPYEQYF; v_gene: TRBV29-1; d_gene: TRBD1; abundance: few; j_gene: TRBJ2-7